The rows below give T cell receptor beta chains drawn from one sample of a study of CD8 T cells in ankylosing spondylitis. MiXCR, applied by TCRdb to the 5' RACE reads, yields one record per CDR3 protein. The table shows about 540,000 distinct CDR3 sequences, with roughly 13% occurring only once. The material sequenced was blood, either unsorted or a sorted T cell fraction (not recorded which). The receptor set was obtained from a male donor with ankylosing spondylitis. CDR3s include the opening cysteine and the closing phenylalanine or tryptophan. The D gene is left open where the match is weak. For some rows the clone size is stated as once, few or many, or as a class when expanded; others skip it.

j_call v_call clone_size d_call cdr3_nt cdr3_aa
TRBJ1-1 TRBV7-2 once . TGTGCCAGCAGCCGCGCCCAGGGGTTGAACACTGAAGCTTTCTTT CASSRAQGLNTEAFF
TRBJ1-2 TRBV12-3/TRBV12-4 . TRBD1 TGTGCCAGCAGCAGGACAGGCCCACACTATGGCTACACCTTC CASSRTGPHYGYTF
TRBJ2-1 TRBV27 few . TGTGCCAGCAGTCGCCTGGAGGGGACGGTCTTC CASSRLEGTVF
TRBJ2-1 TRBV29-1 many TRBD2 TGCAGCGTGACCGGGACTACCAGCTCCTACAATGAGCAGTTCTTC CSVTGTTSSYNEQFF
TRBJ1-1 TRBV12-3/TRBV12-4 . . TGTGCCAGCAGTTTATGGGTCGGCACTGAAGCTTTCTTT CASSLWVGTEAFF
TRBJ2-7 TRBV27 . TRBD2 TGTGCCAGCAGTGAAAGCGGGAGGGCCTCCTACGAGCAGTACTTC CASSESGRASYEQYF
TRBJ2-3 TRBV6-5 . TRBD2 TGTGCCAGCAGTTACTCGCAGGGACTAGCGGGAGACACAGATACGCAGTATTTT CASSYSQGLAGDTDTQYF
TRBJ2-1 TRBV4-2 few . TGTGCCAGCAGCGCCTACCGAACTTACAATGAGCAGTTCTTC CASSAYRTYNEQFF
TRBJ1-1 TRBV5-5 many . TGTGCCAGCAGCATACTGCCCAGGGTCACTGAAGCTTTCTTT CASSILPRVTEAFF
TRBJ2-4 TRBV27 . . TGTGCCAGCAGTTTATCGGCGGCCACCAAAAACATTCAGTACTTC CASSLSAATKNIQYF
TRBJ2-5 TRBV3-1 few TRBD2 TGTGCCAGCAGCCAAAGGTTTTCGACTAGCGCATGGGGGGTCCAAGAGACCCAGTACTTC CASSQRFSTSAWGVQETQYF
TRBJ2-5 TRBV28 . TRBD1 TGTGCCAGCAGTTTGACCCCTCCAGGGGGCGAACAAGAGACCCAGTACTTC CASSLTPPGGEQETQYF
TRBJ1-2 TRBV4-1 . . TGCGCCAGCAGCCAAGATCGAAATAACTATGGCTACACCTTC CASSQDRNNYGYTF
TRBJ2-5 TRBV5-6 many . TGTGCCAGCAGCTTGCCAGGGACCGACTACCAAGAGACCCAGTACTTC CASSLPGTDYQETQYF
TRBJ1-1 TRBV5-1 many TRBD1 TGCGCCAGCAGCGGACAGGGGTATTCGAACACTGAAGCTTTCTTT CASSGQGYSNTEAFF
TRBJ1-2 TRBV5-1 many . TGCGCCAGCAGCTTGGGGCCTGCGTATGGCTACACCTTC CASSLGPAYGYTF
TRBJ2-5 TRBV4-2 once TRBD2 TGTGCCAGCAGACGATATCTAGGGACTAGCGGAAACCAAGAGACCCAGTACTTC CASRRYLGTSGNQETQYF
TRBJ2-5 TRBV7-2 few TRBD2 TGTGCCAGCAGCCAGGGACTAGCGGTAGAGACCCAGTACTTC CASSQGLAVETQYF
TRBJ2-1 TRBV5-1 many TRBD2 TGCGCCAGCAGCCCAATACTAGCGGGAGGCAATGAGCAGTTCTTC CASSPILAGGNEQFF
TRBJ1-1 TRBV5-1 many . TGCGCCAGCAGGGTGGAGACTTATAACACTGAAGCTTTCTTT CASRVETYNTEAFF
TRBJ2-1 TRBV5-3 . TRBD2 TGTGCCCCCCGGACTAGTTTGGATGAGCAGTTCTTC CAPRTSLDEQFF
TRBJ2-3 TRBV6-2/TRBV6-3 few . TGTGCCAGCAGTTACTCAGGGGGAGATACGCAGTATTTT CASSYSGGDTQYF
TRBJ1-1 TRBV18 . . TGTGCCAGCTCACCACTAAACAGCAACACTGAAGCTTTCTTT CASSPLNSNTEAFF
TRBJ1-1 TRBV12-3/TRBV12-4 . . TGTGCCAGCAGGGCCATGAAAGCTTTCTTT CASRAMKAFF
TRBJ1-2 TRBV5-1 . . TGCGCCAGCAGCTTGATGGTGCAACAGGGTAACTATGGCTACACCTTC CASSLMVQQGNYGYTF
TRBJ2-2 TRBV28 . . TGTGCCAGCACAAACTGGTGGGAGCTGTTTTTT CASTNWWELFF
TRBJ2-7 TRBV27 few . TGTGCCAGCAGCTGGGGGGACAGTCTCTACGAGCAGTACTTC CASSWGDSLYEQYF
TRBJ2-5 TRBV7-2 . TRBD2 TGTGCCAGCAGCTCCCTTAGCGGGACTCAAGAGACCCAGTACTTC CASSSLSGTQETQYF
TRBJ2-2 TRBV3-1 . TRBD2 TGTGCCAGCAGCCAAGCCCTAGCGGGAAGGGGGACCGGGGAGCTGTTTTTT CASSQALAGRGTGELFF
TRBJ2-7 TRBV9 few TRBD2 TGTGCCAGCAGCGCAGCACTAGCGGGAGGGTACGAGCAGTACTTC CASSAALAGGYEQYF
TRBJ1-4 TRBV12-3/TRBV12-4 many . TGTGCCAGCAGTTTCCCCGACGGGAGAAAACTGTTTTTT CASSFPDGRKLFF